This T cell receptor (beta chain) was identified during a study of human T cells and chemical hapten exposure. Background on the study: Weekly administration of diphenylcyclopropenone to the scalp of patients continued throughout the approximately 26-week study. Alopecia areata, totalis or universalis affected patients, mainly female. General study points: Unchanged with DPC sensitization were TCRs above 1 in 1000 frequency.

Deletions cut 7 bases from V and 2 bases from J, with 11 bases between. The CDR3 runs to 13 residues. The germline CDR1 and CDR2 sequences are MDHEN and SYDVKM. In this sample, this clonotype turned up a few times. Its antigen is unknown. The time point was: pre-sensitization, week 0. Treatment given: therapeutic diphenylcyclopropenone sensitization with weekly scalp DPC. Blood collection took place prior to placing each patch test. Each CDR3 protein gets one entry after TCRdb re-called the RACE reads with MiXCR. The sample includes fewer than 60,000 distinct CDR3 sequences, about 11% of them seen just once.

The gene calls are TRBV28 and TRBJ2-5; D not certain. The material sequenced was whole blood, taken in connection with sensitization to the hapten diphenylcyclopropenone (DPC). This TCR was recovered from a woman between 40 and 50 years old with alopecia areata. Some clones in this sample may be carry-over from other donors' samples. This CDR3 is CASTSTGQETQYF. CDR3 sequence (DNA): TGTGCCAGCACCTCTACTGGTCAAGAGACCCAGTACTTC.